This T cell receptor beta chain comes out of a study of vaccination effects on CD4 cells after COVID-19. Method: immunoSEQ multiplex PCR; TCRdb's copy keeps in-frame clones and lacks some. The sample carries 20,000 to 30,000 clones, about 84% recorded once. This clone was recorded once. Its cognate antigen is unknown. Sequencing in the ViraFEST assay came after antigen-specific CD4+ T cells had been expanded with viral peptide pools, which were used to stimulate PBMC. A roughly ten-day culture period preceded the isolation of CD4+ T cells. SARS-CoV-2 infected the person between March and December 2020, as confirmed by PCR. The CDR3 has 16 amino acids. The germline CDR1 and CDR2 sequences are SEHNR and FQNEAQ (reference sequence). With 3 bases removed from V and 3 bases from J, the gap between germline ends came to 18 bases.

The specimen was CD4+ T cells from PBMCs cultured with HCoV-NL63 spike peptides, collected before COVID-19 vaccination. V gene TRBV7-9 combines with J gene TRBJ2-7, with TRBD1 as a possible D gene (7 bases). The receptor was isolated from a human donor who had a prior SARS-CoV-2 infection. CDR3 sequence: CASSLGGQDAIYEQYF. The CDR3 DNA follows: TGTGCCAGCAGCTTGGGAGGACAGGACGCCATCTACGAGCAGTACTTC.